What follows are 30 T cell receptor beta chains derived from one specimen sequenced in a study of tumor and adjacent non-tumor tissue in lung cancer. Three rounds of nested PCR, following a modified ARM-PCR protocol, produced the TCRbeta library. TCRdb re-called the multiplex PCR reads with MiXCR, one entry per CDR3 protein. The sample records roughly 120,000 distinct CDR3 sequences, around 57% being singletons. The template was RNA from unsorted bulk tissue. The normal lung tissue was taken more than 3 cm from the tumor edge. The sample was distant non-tumor lung tissue. Receptor source: a man aged 55 to 69 with non-small cell lung cancer.

This clonotype was counted at least ten times. V is TRBV12-3 or TRBV12-4 and J is TRBJ2-3; TRBD1 matches 12 bases. The ends lost 5 bases at V and 4 bases at J; junction bases unmatched: 7. This CDR3 contains 16 residues. CDR3 sequence: CASSPRDRGRADTQYF. The CDR3 DNA sequence: TGTGCCAGCAGTCCCCGGGACAGGGGGCGGGCAGATACGCAGTATTTT.

With respect to this clonotype: Its ends do not fully match the called genes, so a read error is possible. The J gene is TRBJ2-6, the V gene TRBV11-1, with a possible D match to TRBD2 (6 bases). This CDR3 is built from 16 residues. Germline V gene lookup returns CDR1 SGHAT and CDR2 FQDESV (reference sequence). The CDR3, as DNA: TGTGCCAGCAGCTTCGGGGGAAGCTCAAGGGCCAGCGTCCTGACTTTC. It translates to CASSFGGSSRASVLTF.

The gene calls are TRBV2 and TRBJ2-3; D remains ambiguous. The germline V gene encodes CDR1 SNHLY and CDR2 FYNNEI. V dropped 5 bases and J dropped 1 base, with 13 bases sitting between them. This CDR3 is built from 15 residues. CDR3 protein: CASSSVPRGTDTQYF. CDR3 in DNA: TGTGCCAGCAGTAGCGTACCAAGGGGCACAGATACGCAGTATTTT.

Note on this clonotype: At one end the junction does not follow the germline gene, possibly because of a read error. The chain has TRBV6-1 and TRBJ1-5; D remains ambiguous. The CDR3 runs to 14 residues. Germline CDR1 MNHNS, CDR2 SASEGT. The chain's CDR3 is CASSETTWSQPLHF. The CDR3 DNA is TGTGCCAGCAGTGAAACTACATGGAGTCAGCCCCTGCATTTT.

Written as DNA, the CDR3 is TGTGGGAGCAGTTTGAGCGGGATAAACTCTGGGGCCAACGTCCTGACTTTC. Residues: CGSSLSGINSGANVLTF. The rearrangement links TRBV12-3 or TRBV12-4 to TRBJ2-6, with 7 positions matching TRBD2. The CDR3 length is 17 residues.

In this sample, this clonotype turned up many times. No conserved phenylalanine or tryptophan ends this CDR3, so it is likely a read error. It is unclear where the CDR3 begins or ends on the DNA, so no DNA is shown, and the CDR3 is as TCRdb lists it. The chain's CDR3 is CATGNEQLS. The V gene is TRBV11-2, the J gene TRBJ2-1. CDR1 is SGHAT and CDR2 is FQNNGV in the germline V gene. The length of the CDR3 is 9 amino acids, counting both ends.

With respect to this clonotype: A read error may be the cause here, since a much bigger clone is one base away. V and J are TRBV6-5 and TRBJ1-2; 10 bases align to TRBD1. The CDR3 length is 15 residues. The V gene's germline CDR1 is MNHEY and CDR2 SVGAGI. CDR3 amino acids: CVSSYSGQGLYGYTF. The CDR3 DNA is TGTGTCAGCAGTTACTCGGGACAGGGGCTCTATGGCTACACCTTC.

As concerns this clonotype: One end of the junction varies from germline; a read error may be responsible. The chain couples TRBV6-1 to TRBJ1-2; 8 bases line up with TRBD1. The CDR3 is 13 amino acids. Germline values: CDR1 MNHNS, CDR2 SASEGT. CDR3 region: CVSSPGTGYGYTF. The CDR3 DNA sequence: TGTGTCAGCAGTCCCGGGACAGGTTATGGCTACACCTTC.

A note on this clonotype: This could be a read error, since a much larger clone is one nucleotide away. The chain recombines TRBV12-3 or TRBV12-4 with TRBJ1-5; D gene uncertain. There are 13 residues in the CDR3. V shed 6 bases and J shed 5 bases, with 11 bases lying between them. The CDR3 loop reads CASRLNWDQPQHF. The CDR3 DNA reads as TGTGCCAGCAGGCTAAACTGGGATCAGCCCCAGCATTTT.

Concerning this clonotype: A read error may produce the germline difference seen at one junction end. The chain is built from TRBV6-5 and TRBJ2-7; TRBD2 matches at 7 bases. Germline lookup yields CDR1 MNHEY and CDR2 SVGAGI. This CDR3 has 13 amino acids. The CDR3 DNA is TGTGCCATCAGGGCGGGAGACTCCTATGAGCAGTACTTC. Amino acid sequence: CAIRAGDSYEQYF.

This clonotype was seen only once. One end of the junction varies from germline; a read error may be responsible. The gene calls are TRBV7-9 and TRBJ2-7; no reliable D call. This CDR3 is 15 amino acids long. Germline lookup yields CDR1 SEHNR and CDR2 FQNEAQ (reference sequence). CDR3 amino acids: CTSSLEADPSYEQYF. CDR3 sequence (DNA): TGTACCAGCAGCTTAGAGGCGGACCCGTCCTACGAGCAGTACTTC.

In regard to this clonotype: The CDR3 does not close with the conserved phenylalanine or tryptophan, likely indicating a read error. The V and J genes are TRBV12-3 or TRBV12-4 and TRBJ1-1; 7 nucleotides agree with TRBD1. V gave up 7 bases and J gave up 4 bases; unmatched junction bases: 15. The CDR3 spans 16 residues. CDR3 DNA: TGTGCCAGCACCAAAGGGATAGGGGGCGCGGGCACTGAAGCTTTCCTT. This codes for CASTKGIGGAGTEAFL.

In this sample, this clonotype turned up many times. This sequence joins TRBV5-4 and TRBJ2-5; D ambiguous. V was shortened by 4 bases and J by 2 bases, with 3 bases between the two germline ends. Per germline, CDR1 SGHNT and CDR2 YYREEE (reference sequence). The CDR3 spans 11 residues. The CDR3: CASSNQETQYF. Written as DNA, the CDR3 is TGTGCCAGCAGCAATCAAGAGACCCAGTACTTC.

This chain uses TRBV7-8 with TRBJ1-4; 7 bases match TRBD1. The J segment lost 6 bases and the V segment lost 9 bases, leaving 10 bases of the junction unmatched. The germline V gene encodes CDR1 SGHVS and CDR2 FQNEAQ. There are 14 residues in the CDR3. CDR3 sequence reads: CASSTWTGYEKLFF. The DNA of the CDR3 is TGTGCCAGTAGCACATGGACAGGCTATGAAAAACTGTTTTTT.

The rearrangement uses TRBV5-1 and TRBJ2-1; TRBD1 aligns across 9 bases. The V gene's germline CDR1 is SGHRS and CDR2 YFSETQ. This CDR3 region has 14 residues. V trimming: 10 bases; J trimming: 5 bases; junction bases outside the gene matches: 10. The CDR3 DNA reads as TGCGCCGGCGGTCGGACAGGGGACAACAATGAGCAGTTCTTC. Translating it yields CAGGRTGDNNEQFF.

The chain links TRBV29-1 to TRBJ2-2; 9 bases agree with TRBD1. CDR1 is SQVTM and CDR2 is ANQGSEA in the germline V gene. With 7 bases clipped from V and 4 bases from J, the junction kept 13 bases outside the gene matches. The CDR3 length is 16 residues. This chain's CDR3 is CSARGGTGSITGELFF. The CDR3 DNA reads TGCAGCGCCAGGGGGGGGACAGGGTCGATCACCGGGGAGCTGTTTTTT.

J is TRBJ2-2 and V is TRBV6-1; 9 nucleotides agree with TRBD1. Germline V CDR1 and CDR2: MNHNS, SASEGT. Trimming removed 6 bases from V and 6 bases from J; junction bases left unmatched: 8. The CDR3 length is 15 residues. CDR3 in amino acids: CASRTGTGLSGELFF. The CDR3 DNA reads as TGTGCCAGCAGGACCGGGACAGGGTTGTCCGGGGAGCTGTTTTTT.

About this clonotype itself: The junction and the germline gene differ at one end; a read error may be behind it. The gene calls are TRBV5-6 and TRBJ2-5, with 7 bases that match TRBD1. The V gene's germline CDR1 is SGHDT and CDR2 YYEEEE. This CDR3 spans 16 amino acids. The CDR3 sequence: CASSRGGQRYQETHYF. CDR3 DNA: TGTGCCAGCAGCCGAGGGGGACAGCGGTATCAAGAGACCCACTACTTC.

The rearrangement links TRBV10-3 to TRBJ1-2, with a tentative D call TRBD1 (6 bases). Trimming stripped 6 bases from V and 1 base from J, with 12 bases between. CDR1 is ENHRY and CDR2 is SYGVKD in the germline V gene. The CDR3 covers 14 residues. This chain's CDR3 is CAISQGQFNYGYTF. CDR3 in DNA: TGTGCCATCAGCCAAGGACAGTTTAACTATGGCTACACCTTC.

This clonotype was observed once. This chain joins TRBV20-1 and TRBJ1-5, with D perhaps TRBD1 (5 bases). Trimming left V 0 bases short and J 7 bases short, with 16 bases between. The CDR3 covers 15 residues. Germline loops: CDR1 DFQATT, CDR2 SNEGSKA (reference sequence). The CDR3 DNA reads as TGCAGTGCTAGAGAGTGGGGTGCAGGGAACCAGCCCCAGCATTTT. Protein sequence: CSAREWGAGNQPQHF.

Many counts were recorded for this clonotype. V gene TRBV7-9 combines with J gene TRBJ2-5, with 9 bases lining up with TRBD2. The V gene's germline CDR1 is SEHNR and CDR2 FQNEAQ (reference sequence). This CDR3 comprises 16 residues. The V segment lost 1 base and the J segment 0 bases; nucleotides outside the gene matches: 3. CDR3 nucleotide sequence: TGTGCCAGCAGCTTAGGACTAGCGGAGTACCAAGAGACCCAGTACTTC. This translates into CASSLGLAEYQETQYF. Using reference TRBV7-9 and TRBJ2-5 for the parts outside the CDR3, the full variable domain is DTGVSQNPRHKITKRGQNVTFRCDPISEHNRLYWYRQTLGQGPEFLTYFQNEAQLEKSRLLSDRFSAERPKGSFSTLEIQRTEQGDSAMYLCASSLGLAEYQETQYFGPGTRLLVL.

Of note for this clonotype: A read error may explain this, as a much larger clone is one base away. The rearrangement joins TRBV5-6 to TRBJ2-7, with D possibly being TRBD1 (5 bases). The CDR3 is 16 residues long. Looked up from germline, CDR1 is SGHDT and CDR2 is YYEEEE. The V end lost 1 base, the J end lost 1 base, and 15 bases lay between the germline ends. Here the CDR3 reads CASSLMGPQKSYEQYF. As DNA, the CDR3 is TGTGCCAGCAGCTTGATGGGGCCACAAAAATCCTACGAGCAGTACTTC.

J is TRBJ1-6 and V is TRBV7-9; D is uncertain. V lost 6 bases and J lost 6, with 6 bases in between. Germline V gives CDR1 SEHNR, CDR2 FQNEAQ (reference sequence). This CDR3 contains 12 residues. This chain's CDR3 is CASREGNSPLHF. The CDR3 coding sequence is TGTGCCAGCAGGGAGGGTAATTCACCCCTCCACTTT.

Details on this clonotype: Here the CDR3 omits its conserved ending phenylalanine or tryptophan, so a read error is the likely source. V and J are TRBV11-1 and TRBJ1-1; D unclear. In germline, CDR1 is SGHAT, CDR2 FQDESV (reference sequence). This CDR3 is built from 14 residues. CDR3: CASSLSAGETEAFS. In DNA form, the CDR3 reads TGTGCCAGTAGCTTGTCGGCGGGCGAGACTGAAGCTTTCTCT.

The sample holds many counts of this clonotype. The rearrangement uses TRBV6-2 or TRBV6-3 and TRBJ1-1, with D maybe TRBD1 (5 bases). Trimming cost V 4 bases and J 11 bases, with 14 bases left between them. Germline V gives CDR1 MNHEY, CDR2 SVGEGT. CDR3 length equals 12 residues. This CDR3 is CASSFGTLEAFF. CDR3 in DNA: TGTGCCAGCAGTTTCGGGACCCTAGAGGCTTTCTTT.

The chain combines TRBV6-2 or TRBV6-3 with TRBJ1-2; D remains ambiguous. With 8 bases removed from V and 11 bases from J, the gap between germline ends came to 18 bases. CDR1 MNHEY and CDR2 SVGEGT come from the germline V gene. The CDR3 spans 12 residues. CDR3 loop: CASGESVYDYTF. Written as DNA, the CDR3 is TGTGCCAGCGGGGAGAGCGTCTATGATTACACCTTC.

Worth noting for this clonotype: An end of the junction does not agree with germline; a read error may underlie this. The chain links TRBV4-2 to TRBJ2-4, with 7 positions matching TRBD2. The CDR3 contains 19 residues. CDR1 and CDR2 from the germline V gene are LGHNA and YNFKEQ. The CDR3 region is CASSQVQASGLLAKNIQYF. The DNA for the CDR3 is TGTGCTAGCAGCCAAGTGCAGGCTAGCGGATTGTTAGCCAAAAACATTCAGTACTTC.

This clonotype was detected many times. The chain couples TRBV5-4 to TRBJ2-3; D uncertain. The germline V gene has CDR1 SGHNT and CDR2 YYREEE (reference sequence). The V end was cut by 3 bases, the J end by 0 bases, with 17 bases between. The CDR3 runs to 17 residues. Here the CDR3 DNA reads TGTGCCAGCAGCTCCTTGGACCGGTATTCTAGCACAGATACGCAGTATTTT. This gives the protein CASSSLDRYSSTDTQYF. The variable domain in full, completed from reference TRBV5-4 and TRBJ2-3, reads ETGVTQSPTHLIKTRGQQVTLRCSSQSGHNTVSWYQQALGQGPQFIFQYYREEENGRGNFPPRFSGLQFPNYSSELNVNALELDDSALYLCASSSLDRYSSTDTQYFGPGTRLTVL.

This clonotype was seen a single time. Since no conserved phenylalanine or tryptophan closes the CDR3, a read error is the likely cause. The chain carries TRBV11-2 and TRBJ2-3, with TRBD2 identical over 7 bases. CDR1 is SGHAT and CDR2 is FQNNGV in the germline V gene. J lost 4 bases, V lost 0 bases, and 7 bases had no gene match. The CDR3 totals 16 residues. CDR3 region: CASSLDRSAGSDTQYY. The CDR3 DNA follows: TGTGCCAGCAGCTTAGATCGTTCAGCGGGGTCAGATACGCAGTATTAT.

This clonotype has ten or more counts. This chain connects TRBV6-5 to TRBJ2-2, with unresolved D. The CDR3 has 13 residues. V lost 6 bases and J lost 4, with 9 bases in between. Germline V gene lookup returns CDR1 MNHEY and CDR2 SVGAGI. The CDR3 DNA reads as TGTGCCAGCAGAAGGTCGGCCACCGGGGAGCTGTTTTTT. This sequence encodes CASRRSATGELFF.